One sample yielded the 14 T cell receptor beta chains listed below, sequenced in a study of technical replicates of blood from several donors. Generated by immunoSEQ multiplex PCR, the TCRdb table keeps only in-frame clones and is missing some. The sample holds under 95,000 clones; around 94% are singletons and the top ten take about 0.25%. Sample: T cells isolated from PBMCs. The receptors derive from a human donor in good health.

V and J are TRBV11-2 and TRBJ2-2, with D uncertain. V lost 5 bases to trimming and J lost 5 bases, with 9 bases between them. Germline assignment: CDR1 SGHAT and CDR2 FQNNGV. This CDR3 contains 13 residues. The CDR3 loop reads CASSLGSTGELFF. The CDR3 DNA sequence: TGTGCCAGCAGCCTCGGGTCTACCGGGGAGCTGTTTTTT. Supplemented by reference TRBV11-2 and TRBJ2-2, the full variable domain reads EAGVAQSPRYKIIEKRQSVAFWCNPISGHATLYWYQQILGQGPKLLIQFQNNGVVDDSQLPKDRFSAERLKGVDSTLKIQPAKLEDSAVYLCASSLGSTGELFFGEGSRLTVL.

V and J are TRBV6-5 and TRBJ2-1; 11 bases match TRBD2. The CDR3 contains 15 residues. The germline V gene has CDR1 MNHEY and CDR2 SVGAGI. V was clipped by 6 bases and J by 6 bases; unmatched bases: 7. CDR3 in DNA: TGTGCCAGCAGGCCGACTAGCGGGATAGTCAATGAGCAGTTCTTC. As protein: CASRPTSGIVNEQFF.

The chain is built from TRBV13 and TRBJ2-3; possibly TRBD1 for D (6 bases). Trimming pared 3 bases from V and 2 bases from J, leaving 12 bases between. Germline CDR1 and CDR2: PRHDT and FYEKMQ (reference sequence). CDR3 size: 15 residues. The CDR3: CASSLGAGPTDTQYF. The CDR3 DNA reads as TGTGCCAGCAGCTTGGGGGCAGGGCCCACAGATACGCAGTATTTT.

Only a few counts were recorded for this clone. The identical CDR3 is also encoded by other nucleotide sequences in the sample. The chain employs TRBV6-5 and TRBJ2-7; maybe TRBD2 (5 bases). Trimming removed 0 bases at V and 6 bases at J, with 6 bases between. The CDR3 is 12 amino acids. CDR1 and CDR2 (germline): MNHEY, SVGAGI. As DNA, the CDR3 is TGTGCCAGCAGTTACTCCGGAGGCGAGCAGTACTTC. Residues: CASSYSGGEQYF.

The J gene is TRBJ2-1, the V gene TRBV7-8; D possibly corresponds to TRBD1 (7 bases). Germline values: CDR1 SGHVS, CDR2 FQNEAQ. Trimming shortened V by 5 bases and J by 15 bases, and 14 bases separated the two germline ends. The CDR3 extends over 11 amino acids. CDR3 sequence reads: CASSRTGDRFF. As DNA, the CDR3 is TGTGCCAGCAGCCGAACGGGGGACAGGTTCTTC. The full variable domain, its missing parts supplied by reference TRBV7-8 and TRBJ2-1, is GAGVSQSPRYKVAKRGQDVALRCDPISGHVSLFWYQQALGQGPEFLTYFQNEAQLDKSGLPSDRFFAERPEGSVSTLKIQRTQQEDSAVYLCASSRTGDRFFGPGTRLTVL.

This clone is a singleton in its sample. This chain connects TRBV6-6 to TRBJ2-3; no firm D call. V was clipped by 4 bases and J by 2 bases, with 10 bases between them. The CDR3 spans 14 residues. CDR1 is MNHNY and CDR2 is SVGAGI in the germline V gene (reference sequence). The CDR3 loop is CASSSGLNTDTQYF. The DNA of the CDR3 is TGTGCCAGCAGTTCCGGGTTGAACACAGATACGCAGTATTTT.

The chain has TRBV6-1 and TRBJ1-2; D is possibly TRBD1 (6 bases). Trimming took off 10 bases at V and 6 bases at J, with 9 bases between the two ends. CDR1 MNHNS and CDR2 SASEGT come from the germline V gene. This CDR3 comprises 10 residues. CDR3 coding DNA: TGTGCCATACACAGGGATGGCTACACCTTC. Residues: CAIHRDGYTF.

The chain employs TRBV19 and TRBJ1-5; no clear D gene. Germline V gives CDR1 LNHDA, CDR2 SQIVND (reference sequence). CDR3 length: 12 residues. V gave up 4 bases and J gave up 4 bases, with 5 bases separating them. The CDR3 DNA reads as TGTGCCAGTAGTACCCTTAATCAGCCCCAGCATTTT. Amino acids: CASSTLNQPQHF.

This clone has only a few counts. CDR3 in DNA: TGTGCCAGCAGCTCCCTGGGGGGGTATAACTATGGCTACACCTTC. It specifies CASSSLGGYNYGYTF. The chain joins TRBV9 to TRBJ1-2; D is possibly TRBD1 (5 bases). Germline-derived CDR1 and CDR2 are SGDLS and YYNGEE. The CDR3 extends over 15 amino acids. Trimming removed 4 bases from V and 1 base from J, with 14 bases in between.

The chain combines TRBV5-1 with TRBJ2-3; D perhaps matches TRBD1 (5 bases). Trimming cost V 5 bases and J 1 base, with 17 bases left between them. Germline CDR1 is SGHRS and CDR2 is YFSETQ. The CDR3 spans 16 residues. CDR3 nucleotide sequence: TGCGCCAGCAGTTTGAACGTCGTGGGGCGCACAGATACGCAGTATTTT. This gives the protein CASSLNVVGRTDTQYF.

V and J are TRBV7-2 and TRBJ2-1; D ambiguous. V lost 2 bases, J lost 3 bases, and 20 bases lay in between. The CDR3 consists of 18 residues. Germline assignment: CDR1 SGHTA and CDR2 FQGNSA. CDR3 residues: CASSLKLSDSKNYNEQFF. The CDR3 DNA follows: TGTGCCAGCAGCTTAAAGCTAAGCGACTCTAAAAACTACAATGAGCAGTTCTTC.

V is TRBV5-1 and J is TRBJ2-4, with 16 bases identical to TRBD2. CDR1 and CDR2 from the germline V gene are SGHRS and YFSETQ. This CDR3 is 18 amino acids long. The junction had 6 bases not matched to a gene; V was cut back by 0 bases and J by 6 bases. The CDR3 DNA is TGCGCCAGCAGCTTGGCCGGGACTAGCGGGAGGGCAGGAAACATTCAGTACTTC. Its protein product is CASSLAGTSGRAGNIQYF.

This chain connects TRBV10-3 to TRBJ1-3; D gene ambiguous. There are 12 residues in the CDR3. CDR1 is ENHRY, CDR2 SYGVKD, per germline. CDR3 bases: TGTGCGGTAGCCGCTTATGGAAACACCATATATTTT. Translating gives CAVAAYGNTIYF.

The chain links TRBV2 to TRBJ1-2, with TRBD1 as a possible D gene (6 bases). V was shortened by 4 bases and J by 0 bases, with 27 bases between the two germline ends. The CDR3 totals 20 residues. In germline, CDR1 is SNHLY, CDR2 FYNNEI. CDR3 region: CASSVSSGAGTPTTNYGYTF. CDR3 in DNA: TGTGCCAGCAGTGTTTCGTCAGGTGCAGGGACACCGACAACTAACTATGGCTACACCTTC.